These 21 T cell receptor beta chains share one sample of origin, sequenced in a study of blood T cells in healthy people across ages. PCR was performed a second time for 7 to 11 cycles using a sample-barcoded 5' primer and a J-beta primer mix. TCRdb re-called the 5' RACE reads with MiXCR, one entry per CDR3 protein. The sample contains 700,000 to 950,000 distinct CDR3 sequences, around 40% of which appear only once. Sequenced material: blood. These receptors all come from a woman in her sixties or seventies in good health.

This clonotype was picked up many times. The J gene is TRBJ1-6, the V gene TRBV6-2 or TRBV6-3; D is unclear. V was pared by 2 bases and J by 8 bases, with 7 bases between. The CDR3 runs 13 residues. Germline CDR1 reads MNHEY; CDR2 reads SVGEGT. The CDR3 loop is CASSYEEHSPLHF. DNA of the CDR3: TGTGCCAGCAGTTACGAGGAGCATTCACCCCTCCACTTT.

The chain carries TRBV7-2 and TRBJ2-1; D is unresolved. This CDR3 spans 12 amino acids. CDR1 is SGHTA and CDR2 is FQGNSA in the germline V gene. V lost 3 bases, J lost 6 bases, and 6 bases lay in between. Written as DNA, the CDR3 is TGTGCCAGCAGCTTTAAGACCAATGAGCAGTTCTTC. Its translation: CASSFKTNEQFF.

This clonotype has just one count. This may be a read error, as it is one base from a much larger clone. The V call is TRBV2, the J call TRBJ2-1; no reliable D call. The germline V gene encodes CDR1 SNHLY and CDR2 FYNNEI. The CDR3 sequence is 13 residues long. In nucleotides, the CDR3 is TGTGCCAGCGGTGAAGCACCGGACAATGAGCAGTTCTTC. Its protein product is CASGEAPDNEQFF. The entire variable domain, with the rest obtained from reference TRBV2 and TRBJ2-1, is as follows: EPEVTQTPSHQVTQMGQEVILRCVPISNHLYFYWYRQILGQKVEFLVSFYNNEISEKSEIFDDQFSVERPDGSNFTLKIRSTKLEDSAMYFCASGEAPDNEQFFGPGTRLTVL.

This clonotype was seen just once. This sequence may be a read error, since a much larger clone differs from it by one base. The chain is built from TRBV29-1 and TRBJ2-1; D uncertain. Germline CDR1 and CDR2: SQVTM and ANQGSEA. V lost 4 bases and J lost 3, with 4 bases in between. The CDR3 has 11 amino acids. In DNA, the CDR3 is TGCAGCGTTGCCGACTACAATGAGCAGTTCTTC. It encodes CSVADYNEQFF.

J is TRBJ2-4 and V is TRBV13; D not resolved. Trimming shortened V by 6 bases and J by 7 bases, and 13 bases separated the two germline ends. The V gene's germline CDR1 is PRHDT and CDR2 FYEKMQ (reference sequence). The CDR3 covers 13 residues. The CDR3 sequence is CASRAGPENIQYF. DNA of the CDR3: TGTGCCAGCAGGGCCGGCCCCGAGAACATTCAGTACTTC.

This chain links TRBV5-6 with TRBJ1-2; a possible D gene is TRBD1 (6 bases). The V and J ends lost 4 bases and 7 bases respectively, with 11 bases between them. The CDR3 covers 12 residues. Germline values: CDR1 SGHDT, CDR2 YYEEEE. The DNA for the CDR3 is TGTGCCAGCAGCGGCGGGGACATTGGCTACACCTTC. Translation gives CASSGGDIGYTF.

This clonotype was counted once. The chain employs TRBV11-3 and TRBJ2-2; TRBD2 is a possible D gene (6 bases). The V gene's germline CDR1 is SGHNT and CDR2 YENEEA. The CDR3 loop spans 17 amino acids. The germline V and J ends were trimmed by 5 bases and 2 bases, with 18 bases remaining between them. The CDR3, as DNA: TGTGCCAGCAGCGCCACCTGGTCGGGGGATAACACCGGGGAGCTGTTTTTT. Protein: CASSATWSGDNTGELFF.

The chain couples TRBV5-4 to TRBJ2-7; 11 bases fit TRBD2. CDR3 length: 18 amino acids. Germline values: CDR1 SGHNT, CDR2 YYREEE (reference sequence). The V gene end was trimmed by 3 bases and the J gene end by 4 bases; junction bases not matched to a gene: 15. The CDR3 sequence is CASSSPLHGTSGIYEQYF. The CDR3 DNA follows: TGTGCCAGCAGCTCCCCTCTCCACGGGACTAGCGGAATTTACGAGCAGTACTTC.

This sequence joins TRBV12-3 or TRBV12-4 and TRBJ1-2; D not certain. Trimming removed 6 bases from V and 0 bases from J, with 11 bases in between. The CDR3 has 14 residues. The DNA of the CDR3 is TGTGCCAGCAGGGACCATGGGCCTAACTATGGCTACACCTTC. Amino acid sequence: CASRDHGPNYGYTF.

The chain recombines TRBV3-1 with TRBJ2-5, with a tentative D call TRBD1 (6 bases). The ends were cut back, 4 bases at V and 2 bases at J, with 14 bases in the middle. The CDR3 runs 15 residues. Germline loops: CDR1 LGHDT, CDR2 YNNKEL (reference sequence). CDR3 coding DNA: TGTGCCAGCAGCCCTAGTGGGACAACTCAAGAGACCCAGTACTTC. Protein sequence: CASSPSGTTQETQYF.

CDR3 in amino acids: CSASEGTSPTDTQYF. DNA for the CDR3: TGCAGTGCTAGCGAAGGGACTAGCCCCACAGATACGCAGTATTTT. The V gene is TRBV20-1, the J gene TRBJ2-3; 9 bases align to TRBD2. Germline-derived CDR1 and CDR2 are DFQATT and SNEGSKA (reference sequence). The CDR3 is 15 amino acids. The J segment lost 2 bases and the V segment lost 3 bases, leaving 6 bases of the junction unmatched.

The CDR3 DNA reads TGTGCCAGCAGTTTAGTCTCCTCTGGAAACACCATATATTTT. This sequence encodes CASSLVSSGNTIYF. The J gene is TRBJ1-3, the V gene TRBV12-3 or TRBV12-4; no clear D. The germline V and J ends were trimmed by 1 base and 0 bases, with 4 bases remaining between them. The length of the CDR3 is 14 residues.

In DNA form, the CDR3 reads TGTGCCAGCAGCCTTCGGTCCGGGGGGCTAAGAAACATTCAGTACTTC. Protein product: CASSLRSGGLRNIQYF. This chain links TRBV7-2 with TRBJ2-4, with D perhaps TRBD2 (7 bases). V lost 5 bases and J lost 6, with 20 bases in between. The CDR3 spans 16 residues. The germline CDR1 and CDR2 sequences are SGHTA and FQGNSA.

This clonotype was picked up many times. V usage is TRBV3-1 and J usage is TRBJ2-5; D might be TRBD2 (6 bases). Germline lookup yields CDR1 LGHDT and CDR2 YNNKEL (reference sequence). The V and J ends lost 4 bases and 4 bases respectively, with 10 bases between them. The CDR3 runs to 13 residues. CDR3 in amino acids: CASSPAGRETQYF. The CDR3 nucleotides read TGTGCCAGCAGCCCGGCGGGGAGAGAGACCCAGTACTTC.

This chain joins TRBV5-8 and TRBJ1-2; 8 bases are shared with TRBD1. Germline V gene sequence: CDR1 SGHTS, CDR2 YDEGEE. There are 14 residues in the CDR3. Trimming at V came to 7 bases and at J to 4 bases, leaving 9 bases not matched to a gene. The DNA of the CDR3 is TGTGCCAGCTCTCGGACAGGGCTAGGCTATGGCTACACCTTC. Protein product: CASSRTGLGYGYTF.

The chain carries TRBV6-2 or TRBV6-3 and TRBJ2-5, with D uncertain. This CDR3 is 12 amino acids long. Germline CDR1 reads MNHEY; CDR2 reads SVGEGT. The V gene lost 7 bases and the J gene lost 11 bases, with 17 bases spanning the gap. The CDR3 loop is CASTNQVNEQYF. The CDR3, as DNA: TGTGCCAGCACAAATCAGGTGAATGAGCAGTACTTC.

V usage is TRBV5-1 and J usage is TRBJ2-5, with a possible D match to TRBD2 (6 bases). Trimming cost V 0 bases and J 4 bases, with 13 bases left between them. The CDR3 has 15 amino acids. Per germline, CDR1 SGHRS and CDR2 YFSETQ. CDR3 bases: TGCGCCAGCAGCTTGGGGGCGGGACCCACAGAGACCCAGTACTTC. Amino acid sequence: CASSLGAGPTETQYF.

This clonotype showed up just a few times. J is TRBJ2-7 and V is TRBV28, with 11 positions matching TRBD2. V trimming: 1 base; J trimming: 1 base; junction bases outside the gene matches: 3. CDR1 and CDR2 (germline): MDHEN, SYDVKM. The CDR3 extends over 16 amino acids. The CDR3 nucleotides are TGTGCCAGCAGTTTATTGGGGACTAGCGGTTCCTACGAGCAGTACTTC. Protein product: CASSLLGTSGSYEQYF.

This clonotype has a count of ten or more. The V gene is TRBV20-1, the J gene TRBJ1-2; D is ambiguous. This CDR3 comprises 14 residues. Trimming cost V 3 bases and J 4 bases, with 15 bases left between them. The germline V gene has CDR1 DFQATT and CDR2 SNEGSKA (reference sequence). The CDR3: CSARAGGISYGYTF. The CDR3 DNA reads as TGCAGTGCTAGGGCAGGAGGTATTAGCTATGGCTACACCTTC.

V and J are TRBV29-1 and TRBJ2-5; D not certain. Germline CDR1 is SQVTM and CDR2 is ANQGSEA. The germline V and J ends were trimmed by 5 bases and 13 bases, with 23 bases remaining between them. The CDR3 totals 13 residues. CDR3 in amino acids: CSVLGGAYNERYF. The CDR3 DNA is TGCAGCGTTTTGGGCGGAGCGTACAATGAGCGGTACTTC.

This chain links TRBV29-1 with TRBJ1-2; D gene unclear. The germline CDR1 and CDR2 sequences are SQVTM and ANQGSEA. This CDR3 contains 11 residues. Trimming pared 4 bases from V and 7 bases from J, leaving 10 bases between. CDR3 DNA: TGCAGCGTTGGATCCATCTCTGGCTACACCTTC. Translated, it gives CSVGSISGYTF. Variable domain in full (rest from reference TRBV29-1 and TRBJ1-2): SAVISQKPSRDICQRGTSLTIQCQVDSQVTMMFWYRQQPGQSLTLIATANQGSEATYESGFVIDKFPISRPNLTFSTLTVSNMSPEDSSIYLCSVGSISGYTFGSGTRLTVV.